This T cell receptor beta chain was obtained from a study of blood T cell repertoires in COVID-19. Background on the study: In each case, the material was cDNA or gDNA derived from T cells, B-cell-depleted T cells, or PBMCs.

Germline lookup yields CDR1 SGHRS and CDR2 YFSETQ. CDR3 size: 14 residues. With 0 bases removed from V and 8 bases from J, the gap between germline ends came to 9 bases. Authors' data handling: Estimates of nucleated cell counts were drawn from the amplification of reference gene primers. The data were produced by immunoSEQ multiplex PCR, yet TCRdb's version contains in-frame clones alone and is incomplete. The V and J calls and clone size are taken from that table; D and trimming were inferred from the DNA. Among 99,000 or so clones listed, about 88% were seen once. The sample comprised peripheral blood. The rearrangement joins TRBV5-1 to TRBJ1-6; perhaps TRBD1 as D (6 bases). The clonotype was recovered from a human donor in a cohort sampled during active COVID-19. The CDR3 loop is CASSLGQDHSPLHF. The DNA of the CDR3 is TGCGCCAGCAGCTTGGGACAGGATCATTCACCCCTCCACTTT. Combining the CDR3 with reference TRBV5-1 and TRBJ1-6 gives the whole variable domain KAGVTQTPRYLIKTRGQQVTLSCSPISGHRSVSWYQQTPGQGLQFLFEYFSETQRNKGNFPGRFSGRQFSNSRSEMNVSTLELGDSALYLCASSLGQDHSPLHFGNGTRLTVT.